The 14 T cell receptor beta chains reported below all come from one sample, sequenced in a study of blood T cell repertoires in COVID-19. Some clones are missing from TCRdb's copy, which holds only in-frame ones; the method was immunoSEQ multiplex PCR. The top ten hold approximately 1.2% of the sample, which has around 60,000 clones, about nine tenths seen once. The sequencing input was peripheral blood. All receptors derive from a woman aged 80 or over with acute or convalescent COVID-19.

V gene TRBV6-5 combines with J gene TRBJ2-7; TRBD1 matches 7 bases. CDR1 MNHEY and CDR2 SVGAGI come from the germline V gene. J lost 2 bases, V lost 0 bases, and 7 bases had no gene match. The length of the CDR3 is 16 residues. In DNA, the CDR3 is TGTGCCAGCAGTTACTCGTCCGGGACAGAGACCTACGAGCAGTACTTC. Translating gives CASSYSSGTETYEQYF.

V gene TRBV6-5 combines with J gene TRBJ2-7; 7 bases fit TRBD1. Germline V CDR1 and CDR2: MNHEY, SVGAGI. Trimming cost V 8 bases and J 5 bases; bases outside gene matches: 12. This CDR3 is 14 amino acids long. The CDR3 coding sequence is TGTGCCAGCGGACGACAGGGTCCCACACACGAGCAGTACTTC. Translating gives CASGRQGPTHEQYF.

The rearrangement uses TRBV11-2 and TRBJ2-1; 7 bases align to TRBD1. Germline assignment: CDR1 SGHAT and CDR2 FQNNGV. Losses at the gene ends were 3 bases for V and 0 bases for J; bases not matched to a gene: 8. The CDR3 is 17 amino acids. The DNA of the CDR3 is TGTGCCAGCAGCTTCAGGGGGAACTTCTTCTCCTACAATGAGCAGTTCTTC. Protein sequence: CASSFRGNFFSYNEQFF.

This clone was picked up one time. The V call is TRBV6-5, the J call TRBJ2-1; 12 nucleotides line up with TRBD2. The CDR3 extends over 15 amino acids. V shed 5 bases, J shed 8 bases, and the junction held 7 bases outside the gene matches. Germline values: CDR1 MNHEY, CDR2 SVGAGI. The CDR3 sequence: CASSRASGRADEQFF. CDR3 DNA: TGTGCCAGCAGTAGGGCTAGCGGGAGGGCCGATGAGCAGTTCTTC.

The CDR3 region is CASSNSGTTTYEQYF. The CDR3 coding sequence is TGTGCCAGCAGCAACTCCGGGACTACCACCTACGAGCAGTACTTC. This rearrangement joins TRBV28 to TRBJ2-7, with 7 positions matching TRBD2. Per the germline V gene, CDR1 is MDHEN and CDR2 is SYDVKM. V was pared by 6 bases and J by 2 bases, with 10 bases of the junction left unmatched. This CDR3 is built from 15 residues.

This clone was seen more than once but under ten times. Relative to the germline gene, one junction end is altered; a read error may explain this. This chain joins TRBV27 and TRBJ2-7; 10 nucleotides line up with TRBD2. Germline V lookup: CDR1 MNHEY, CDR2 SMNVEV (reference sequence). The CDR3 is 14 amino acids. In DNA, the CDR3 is TGTGCGAGCAAGGGGGCTAGCGGGAGCTACGAGCAGTACTTC. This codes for CASKGASGSYEQYF.

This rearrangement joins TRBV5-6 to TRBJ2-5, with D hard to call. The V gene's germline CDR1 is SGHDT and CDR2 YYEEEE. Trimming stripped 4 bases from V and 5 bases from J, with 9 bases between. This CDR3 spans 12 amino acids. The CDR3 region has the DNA TGTGCCAGCAGCGGGCGACGGGAGACCCAGTACTTC. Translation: CASSGRRETQYF.

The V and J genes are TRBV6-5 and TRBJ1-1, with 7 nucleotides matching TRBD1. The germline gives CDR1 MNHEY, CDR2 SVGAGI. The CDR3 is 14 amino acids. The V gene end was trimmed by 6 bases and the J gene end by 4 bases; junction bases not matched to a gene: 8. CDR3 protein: CASSSETGPTEAFF. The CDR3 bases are TGTGCCAGCAGCTCCGAGACAGGGCCCACTGAAGCTTTCTTT.

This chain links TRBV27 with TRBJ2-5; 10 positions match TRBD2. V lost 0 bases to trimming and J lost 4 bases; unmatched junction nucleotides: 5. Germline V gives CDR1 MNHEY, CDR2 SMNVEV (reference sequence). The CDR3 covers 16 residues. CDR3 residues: CASSLSWLAGAETQYF. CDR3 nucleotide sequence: TGTGCCAGCAGTTTATCTTGGCTAGCGGGGGCAGAGACCCAGTACTTC.

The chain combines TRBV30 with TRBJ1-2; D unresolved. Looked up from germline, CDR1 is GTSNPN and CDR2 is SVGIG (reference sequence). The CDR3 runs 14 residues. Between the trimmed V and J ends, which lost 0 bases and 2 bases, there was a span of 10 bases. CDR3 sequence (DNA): TGTGCCTGGAGTGTAGTCCTACGGAACTATGGCTACACCTTC. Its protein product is CAWSVVLRNYGYTF.

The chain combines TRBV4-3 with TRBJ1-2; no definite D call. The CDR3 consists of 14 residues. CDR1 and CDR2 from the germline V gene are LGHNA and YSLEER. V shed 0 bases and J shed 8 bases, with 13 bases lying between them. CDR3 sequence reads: CASSQDIGNSGYTF. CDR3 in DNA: TGCGCCAGCAGCCAAGATATAGGTAATAGCGGCTACACCTTC.

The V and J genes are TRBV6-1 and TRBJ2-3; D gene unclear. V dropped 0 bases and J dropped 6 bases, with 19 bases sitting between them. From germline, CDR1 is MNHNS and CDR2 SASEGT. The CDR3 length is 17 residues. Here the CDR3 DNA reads TGTGCCAGCAGTGAAGCGCTTAGGTCCAGGTGGGTCGATACGCAGTATTTT. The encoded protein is CASSEALRSRWVDTQYF.

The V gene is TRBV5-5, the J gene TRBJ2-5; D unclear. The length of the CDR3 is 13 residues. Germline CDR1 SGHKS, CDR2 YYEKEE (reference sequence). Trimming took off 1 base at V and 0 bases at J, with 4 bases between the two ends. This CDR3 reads CASSLFDQETQYF. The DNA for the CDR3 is TGTGCCAGCAGCTTGTTCGACCAAGAGACCCAGTACTTC.

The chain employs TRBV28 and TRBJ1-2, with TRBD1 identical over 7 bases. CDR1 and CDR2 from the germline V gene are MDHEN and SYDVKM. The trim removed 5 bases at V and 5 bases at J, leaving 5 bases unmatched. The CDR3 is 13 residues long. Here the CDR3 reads CASSPGQTYGYTF. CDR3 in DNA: TGTGCCAGCAGTCCGGGACAGACTTATGGCTACACCTTC.